This entry describes one T cell receptor (beta chain). What it recognizes is unknown. The data are from a study of OX40 agonist ivuxolimab in advanced cancers. Findings of the study overall: Within 6 weeks, CD4+ and CD8+ blood T cells expanded clonally at 0.1 to 3.0 mg/kg. CD4+ T cells averaged fewer expanded clones than CD8+ T cells.

The assay was immunoSEQ multiplex PCR, and TCRdb's table has in-frame clones only and misses some. Among approximately 23,000 clones listed, roughly four fifths were seen once. V was clipped by 4 bases and J by 0 bases; unmatched bases: 3. The CDR3 extends over 15 amino acids. The germline V gene encodes CDR1 SGHRS and CDR2 YFSETQ. Systemic immunosuppression or autoimmune disease history was grounds to exclude patients. This sample comprised CD4+ or CD8+ T cells sorted from blood, obtained in a trial of the OX40 agonist ivuxolimab. The chain uses TRBV5-1 and TRBJ2-7, with TRBD1 identical over 11 bases. The sequence derives from an adult with an advanced solid tumor such as melanoma, head and neck, liver or kidney cancer. Here the CDR3 reads CASSPGQGGSYEQYF. Here the CDR3 DNA reads TGCGCCAGCAGCCCGGGACAGGGGGGCTCCTACGAGCAGTACTTC.